These 26 T cell receptor delta chains were sequenced from one sample in a study of gamma-delta chains in newborns, infants, children. TCRdb called clones anew from the reads with CATT. Seen here are more than 9,000 delta-chain clones, about 23% observed once, and the top ten hold 4% to 5.5%. Sequenced sample: blood. Receptors originate from a child who was a newborn, infant or young child, either healthy, febrile or measles-vaccinated (not recorded which).

In this sample, this clone turned up a few times. A junction end diverges from the germline sequence, so it may reflect a read error. This chain links TRDV2 with TRDJ1, with a possible D match to TRDD2 (5 bases). The CDR3 sequence is 19 residues long. Looked up from germline, CDR1 is GEAIGNYY and CDR2 is EKD. The CDR3 bases are TGTGCCTGTGACACCATGAAGTTGGCGGGGCCTACGTTCACCGATAAACCCATCTTT. Amino acid sequence: CACDTMKLAGPTFTDKPIF.

By share, this clone counts as large. The sample holds other DNA sequences that translate to the same CDR3. The CDR3 bases are TGTGCCTGTGACACGCTGGGGGATGGGAGTAGAGGTAAACTCATCTTT. The encoded protein is CACDTLGDGSRGKLIF. The chain carries TRDV2 and TRDJ1; 9 nucleotides line up with TRDD3. The CDR3 extends over 16 amino acids. With V trimmed by 1 base and J by 7 bases, 12 bases remained unmatched. Germline V lookup: CDR1 GEAIGNYY, CDR2 EKD.

This clone appeared a few times. A far larger clone is one base from this, pointing to a likely read error. Other DNA sequences in the sample encode the same CDR3. The rearrangement uses TRDV2 and TRDJ1, with TRDD3 matching 7 bases. The CDR3 loop spans 16 amino acids. The germline V gene has CDR1 GEAIGNYY and CDR2 EKD. The V and J ends lost 3 bases and 2 bases, in that order; junction bases with no gene match: 11. In DNA form, the CDR3 reads TGTGCCTGTGACGTACTGGGGACATCAGGGACCGATAAACTCATCTTT. Its protein product is CACDVLGTSGTDKLIF.

This clone was counted a few times. This same CDR3 is encoded by further DNA sequences in the sample. For the CDR3, the DNA is TGTGCCTGTGATAGCGTACTGGGGGATAATGGGCGCACCGATAAACTCATCTTT. This codes for CACDSVLGDNGRTDKLIF. This chain connects TRDV2 to TRDJ1; 11 bases match TRDD3. The CDR3 is 18 amino acids. The germline V gene encodes CDR1 GEAIGNYY and CDR2 EKD. With 4 bases clipped from V and 1 base from J, the junction kept 13 bases outside the gene matches.

This clone is medium-sized in the sample. The sample contains more than one DNA sequence encoding this CDR3. The V call is TRDV2, the J call TRDJ1; 10 bases agree with TRDD3. V dropped 1 base and J dropped 3; count of bases not matched to a gene: 22. Germline loops: CDR1 GEAIGNYY, CDR2 EKD. There are 21 residues in the CDR3. CDR3 DNA: TGTGCCTGTGACACGGTCAGCTCAAGGGAGACTGGGGGATTACTTGCCGATAAACTCATCTTT. It yields the protein CACDTVSSRETGGLLADKLIF.

The V call is TRDV2, the J call TRDJ2; no reliable D call. Looked up from germline, CDR1 is GEAIGNYY and CDR2 is EKD. Trimming pared 2 bases from V and 9 bases from J, leaving 15 bases between. The CDR3 runs 14 residues. DNA for the CDR3: TGTGCCTGTGACAAGATGTGGGACCGTACACAACTCTTCTTT. It translates to CACDKMWDRTQLFF.

Remarks on this clone: This same CDR3 is encoded by further DNA sequences in the sample. This sequence joins TRDV2 and TRDJ3, with 10 nucleotides matching TRDD3. CDR1 and CDR2 (germline): GEAIGNYY, EKD. The J segment lost 0 bases and the V segment lost 4 bases, leaving 11 bases of the junction unmatched. This CDR3 has 20 amino acids. Written as DNA, the CDR3 is TGTGCCTGTGATACCGTACTGGGGGATTCTAGCTCCTGGGACACCCGACAGATGTTTTTC. It translates to CACDTVLGDSSSWDTRQMFF.

V and J are TRDV2 and TRDJ1; 7 positions match TRDD3. V trimming: 0 bases; J trimming: 4 bases; junction bases outside the gene matches: 16. Per the germline V gene, CDR1 is GEAIGNYY and CDR2 is EKD. This CDR3 has 18 residues. The CDR3 coding sequence is TGTGCCTGTGACACCTTGGGAACTAATCCTGGGGATATCGATAAACTCATCTTT. This codes for CACDTLGTNPGDIDKLIF.

This clone turned up a few times. The gene calls are TRDV2 and TRDJ3, with TRDD3 matching over 7 bases. Trimming removed 0 bases from V and 0 bases from J; junction bases left unmatched: 4. This CDR3 contains 18 residues. Germline V gives CDR1 GEAIGNYY, CDR2 EKD. The CDR3, as DNA: TGTGCCTGTGACACCGGGATACACAGCTCCTGGGACACCCGACAGATGTTTTTC. Its translation is CACDTGIHSSWDTRQMFF.

V and J are TRDV2 and TRDJ1; 7 bases are a match to TRDD3. Germline lookup yields CDR1 GEAIGNYY and CDR2 EKD. J gave up 1 base and V 3 bases, and 13 bases lay outside the gene matches. The CDR3 has 17 residues. CDR3 coding DNA: TGTGCCTGTGACGCACTGGGGACTCAAGCAGGCACCGATAAACTCATCTTT. Protein product: CACDALGTQAGTDKLIF.

As regards this clone: A much larger clone differs by one base, so this may be a read error. The CDR3 region has the DNA TGTGCCTGTGACACTGGCCAGGGGCTGGGGGATACGCGCTCCGATAAACTCATCTTT. It is translated as CACDTGQGLGDTRSDKLIF. The chain employs TRDV2 and TRDJ1; 12 positions agree with TRDD3. J gave up 3 bases and V 1 base, and 14 bases lay outside the gene matches. The CDR3 runs to 19 residues. Germline loops: CDR1 GEAIGNYY, CDR2 EKD.

The chain employs TRDV2 and TRDJ3; 12 positions match TRDD3. Trimming took 3 bases from V and 5 from J; bases not matched to a gene: 16. The CDR3 is 21 amino acids. Germline V gene lookup returns CDR1 GEAIGNYY and CDR2 EKD. The CDR3 DNA reads as TGTGCCTGTGACCCCTTCCTGGGGGATACGCCTAGTATCAGGGACACCCGACAGATGTTTTTC. Protein: CACDPFLGDTPSIRDTRQMFF.

The rearrangement uses TRDV2 and TRDJ3; D call uncertain. The CDR3 totals 17 residues. Trimming removed 0 bases from V and 5 bases from J, with 13 bases in between. The V gene's germline CDR1 is GEAIGNYY and CDR2 EKD. CDR3 nucleotides: TGTGCCTGTGACACCGCAAGCGGAGTTCGGGACACCCGACAGATGTTTTTC. It specifies CACDTASGVRDTRQMFF.

This clone was detected once. A much bigger clone sits one base away, suggesting this may be a read error. Other DNA sequences within the sample encode an identical CDR3. This chain uses TRDV2 with TRDJ1, with 10 bases fitting TRDD3. J was trimmed by 5 bases and V by 3 bases; bases with no gene match: 23. The CDR3 runs to 20 residues. The germline CDR1 and CDR2 sequences are GEAIGNYY and EKD. As DNA, the CDR3 is TGTGCCTGTGACCAAGTCCTGGGGGATATTTCGGGAGAAAGGAGAGATAAACTCATCTTT. It encodes CACDQVLGDISGERRDKLIF.

On this clone: The junction does not match germline at one end; this may be a read error. The same CDR3 arises from other DNA sequences in this sample as well. The chain combines TRDV2 with TRDJ3, with 9 nucleotides matching TRDD3. Germline V lookup: CDR1 GEAIGNYY, CDR2 EKD. The CDR3 extends over 20 amino acids. The CDR3 region is CACDTAGTGGSSWDTRQMFF. Here the CDR3 DNA reads TGCGCCTGTGACACCGCTGGTACTGGGGGAAGCTCCTGGGACACCCGACAGATGTTTTTC.

This clone was counted a few times. The V gene is TRDV2, the J gene TRDJ3; 11 bases match TRDD3. The length of the CDR3 is 20 residues. CDR1 is GEAIGNYY, CDR2 EKD, per germline. The J segment lost 0 bases and the V segment lost 0 bases, leaving 6 bases of the junction unmatched. CDR3 sequence (DNA): TGTGCCTGTGACACCGCATGGGGGATACGCAACTCCTGGGACACCCGACAGATGTTTTTC. This translates into CACDTAWGIRNSWDTRQMFF.

This clone has only a few counts. The chain couples TRDV1 to TRDJ1; 10 positions agree with TRDD3. Germline V gene lookup returns CDR1 TSWWSYY and CDR2 QGS. The CDR3 consists of 20 residues. The ends lost 2 bases at V and 7 bases at J; junction bases unmatched: 22. CDR3 amino acids: CALGEVLPSRVLGDRAKLIF. The CDR3 region has the DNA TGTGCTCTTGGGGAAGTCCTCCCGTCCCGCGTCCTGGGGGATAGGGCTAAACTCATCTTT.

The sample holds a few counts of this clone. This chain uses TRDV2 with TRDJ1, with no clear D. Per the germline V gene, CDR1 is GEAIGNYY and CDR2 is EKD. Trimming took 3 bases from V and 0 from J, leaving 7 bases between them. This CDR3 is built from 13 residues. CDR3 in amino acids: CACDPIHTDKLIF. CDR3 nucleotides: TGTGCCTGTGACCCCATCCACACCGATAAACTCATCTTT.

This clone was recorded a few times. The genes are TRDV2 and TRDJ1, with TRDD3 matching 12 bases. Germline V CDR1 and CDR2: GEAIGNYY, EKD. The CDR3 length is 18 residues. V dropped 3 bases and J dropped 5; count of bases not matched to a gene: 15. The CDR3 coding sequence is TGTGCCTGTGACCCTTTGACTGGGGGATACCCCCGATTGGATAAACTCATCTTT. As protein: CACDPLTGGYPRLDKLIF.

This clone was observed once. The V call is TRDV2, the J call TRDJ1, with a tentative D call TRDD3 (5 bases). Germline V lookup: CDR1 GEAIGNYY, CDR2 EKD. The CDR3 has 14 amino acids. The ends were cut back, 3 bases at V and 7 bases at J, with 17 bases in the middle. CDR3 sequence (DNA): TGTGCCTGTGACTCGGTGTGGGATCGAGGTAAACTCATCTTT. Translation gives CACDSVWDRGKLIF.

The chain is built from TRDV2 and TRDJ1, with D unclear. This CDR3 contains 20 residues. Germline CDR1 is GEAIGNYY and CDR2 is EKD. The V end lost 0 bases, the J end lost 0 bases, and 25 bases lay between the germline ends. CDR3 coding DNA: TGTGCCTGTGACACCTTGCAACTGTGTACAAGGGCCATTTACACCGATAAACTCATCTTT. Amino acids: CACDTLQLCTRAIYTDKLIF.

This clone was seen a handful of times. The rearrangement joins TRDV2 to TRDJ1; TRDD3 matches at 13 bases. CDR1 and CDR2 from the germline V gene are GEAIGNYY and EKD. J gave up 4 bases and V 4 bases, and 20 bases lay outside the gene matches. The CDR3 has 20 residues. The CDR3 is CACDLLGDTSFTEQDDKLIF. CDR3 coding DNA: TGTGCCTGTGATTTACTGGGGGATACGAGCTTTACCGAACAAGACGATAAACTCATCTTT.

The chain recombines TRDV1 with TRDJ1; TRDD3 aligns across 13 bases. CDR3 length: 24 amino acids. The V and J ends lost 3 bases and 5 bases, in that order; junction bases with no gene match: 30. The germline V gene has CDR1 TSWWSYY and CDR2 QGS. Here the CDR3 DNA reads TGTGCTCTTGGGGACCCCCAGCCCCCTTTCCCTTCTTCTTACTACTGGGGGATACGTGATAAACTCATCTTT. Protein sequence: CALGDPQPPFPSSYYWGIRDKLIF.

Turning to this clone: A junction boundary mismatches the germline segment, possibly from a read error. V is TRDV2 and J is TRDJ1; D possibly corresponds to TRDD3 (5 bases). The CDR3 is 19 residues long. Germline values: CDR1 GEAIGNYY, CDR2 EKD. The CDR3 here is CAFDSRSTGDNARADKLIF. The CDR3 region has the DNA TGTGCCTTTGACTCCCGCAGTACTGGAGATAATGCGCGAGCGGATAAACTCATCTTT.

The chain joins TRDV3 to TRDJ1; 10 nucleotides match TRDD3. CDR3 length equals 18 residues. V lost 4 bases to trimming and J lost 2 bases; unmatched junction nucleotides: 19. The germline CDR1 and CDR2 sequences are TVYSNPD and GDNSRS (reference sequence). The CDR3, as DNA: TGTGCCTCCCTCCTGGGGGATAACCTATTGACGACGACCGATAAACTCATCTTT. Amino acid sequence: CASLLGDNLLTTTDKLIF. Combining the CDR3 with reference TRDV3 and TRDJ1 gives the whole variable domain CDKVTQSSPDQTVASGSEVVLLCTYDTVYSNPDLFWYRIRPDYSFQFVFYGDNSRSEGADFTQGRFSVKHILTQKAFHLVISPVRTEDSATYYCASLLGDNLLTTTDKLIFGKGTRVTVEP.

A remark on this clone: Germline is not matched at one junction end, which may reflect a read error. The chain has TRDV2 and TRDJ1; no reliable D call. Germline V gene data show CDR1 as GEAIGNYY and CDR2 as EKD. The CDR3 covers 16 residues. The chain's CDR3 is CACDTVVGKPGDKFIF. CDR3 nucleotide sequence: TGTGCCTGTGACACGGTGGTGGGTAAGCCTGGCGATAAATTCATCTTT.